The clone carrying this TCR beta chain was seen ten or more times. Its specificity is not known. Via MiXCR, TCRdb re-called the 5' RACE reads, giving one row per CDR3 protein. Seen here are approximately 50,000 distinct CDR3 sequences, around 3.9% observed once, and the top ten hold around 1.5%. This CDR3 is 15 amino acids long. CDR1 SQVTM and CDR2 ANQGSEA come from the germline V gene. Trimming stripped 6 bases from V and 0 bases from J, with 14 bases between. This sample stems from a study of neurological immune-mediated disorders. Study observations and caveats: One related-CDR3 cluster, which may be a signature, held the repertoires of 18 of 34 multiple sclerosis patients after phylogenetic grouping.

The specimen was PBMCs. The receptor was isolated from a man aged 25-45 years with multiple sclerosis. The chain is built from TRBV29-1 and TRBJ2-2; D may match TRBD1 or TRBD2 (7 bases each). CDR3: CSVPGGGPNTGELFF. The CDR3 DNA follows: TGCAGCGTCCCAGGGGGAGGGCCGAACACCGGGGAGCTGTTTTTT.